The 16 T cell receptor beta chains listed next were all sequenced from one sample in a study of blood T cell repertoires in COVID-19. The assay was immunoSEQ multiplex PCR, and TCRdb's table has in-frame clones only and misses some. The data contain around 360,000 clones, around 87% of them seen just once; the ten biggest clones take up about 10%. Sample: peripheral blood. The receptors here all came from a woman aged 25 to 39 with COVID-19, enrolled during active disease.

The J gene is TRBJ2-1, the V gene TRBV12-3 or TRBV12-4; the D is unclear. Trimming took off 5 bases at V and 12 bases at J, with 11 bases between the two ends. This CDR3 has 11 residues. CDR3 loop: CASSLTQLQFF. For the CDR3, the DNA is TGTGCCAGCAGTCTTACACAGCTGCAGTTCTTC.

The gene calls are TRBV19 and TRBJ2-1; 10 bases are shared with TRBD2. The CDR3 contains 15 residues. V was clipped by 2 bases and J by 4 bases; unmatched bases: 2. From germline, CDR1 is LNHDA and CDR2 SQIVND (reference sequence). CDR3 loop: CASSIMTSGYNEQFF. Here the CDR3 DNA reads TGTGCCAGTAGTATAATGACTAGCGGGTACAATGAGCAGTTCTTC.

This chain connects TRBV18 to TRBJ2-2; 8 nucleotides match TRBD1. Germline CDR1 reads KGHSH; CDR2 reads LQKENI. This CDR3 is built from 16 residues. The V segment lost 2 bases and the J segment 7 bases; nucleotides outside the gene matches: 9. CDR3 protein: CASSPNGQGTGGELFF. Written as DNA, the CDR3 is TGTGCCAGCTCACCAAACGGACAGGGAACGGGCGGGGAGCTGTTTTTT.

Here the CDR3 reads CASGTGTSGRGAYNEQFF. CDR3 DNA: TGTGCCAGCGGTACCGGGACTAGCGGGAGGGGGGCCTACAATGAGCAGTTCTTC. This rearrangement joins TRBV11-2 to TRBJ2-1; TRBD2 agrees at 16 bases. V trimming: 8 bases; J trimming: 2 bases; junction bases outside the gene matches: 9. This CDR3 has 18 amino acids. CDR1 SGHAT and CDR2 FQNNGV come from the germline V gene.

The chain carries TRBV7-9 and TRBJ2-1; D is ambiguous. Germline V gene data show CDR1 as SEHNR and CDR2 as FQNEAQ (reference sequence). This CDR3 contains 13 residues. V lost 5 bases to trimming and J lost 13 bases, with 18 bases between them. The CDR3 reads CASSPGSIDSQFF. DNA for the CDR3: TGTGCCAGCAGCCCGGGTTCCATAGATAGTCAGTTCTTC.

The chain joins TRBV25-1 to TRBJ1-6; TRBD1 matches at 7 bases. Germline V CDR1 and CDR2: MGHDK, SYGVNS. The CDR3 runs to 14 residues. Losses at the gene ends were 9 bases for V and 3 bases for J; bases not matched to a gene: 5. The CDR3 region has the DNA TGTGCCAGTTCAGGGACAGTCTATAATTCACCCCTCCACTTT. As protein: CASSGTVYNSPLHF. The whole variable domain, remainder taken from reference TRBV25-1 and TRBJ1-6, is EADIYQTPRYLVIGTGKKITLECSQTMGHDKMYWYQQDPGMELHLIHYSYGVNSTEKGDLSSESTVSRIRTEHFPLTLESARPSHTSQYLCASSGTVYNSPLHFGNGTRLTVT.

This clone was observed a handful of times. This chain links TRBV3-1 (or the pseudogene TRBV3-2) with TRBJ2-3; 9 bases match TRBD2. Germline values: CDR1 LGHDT, CDR2 YNNKEL (reference sequence). The ends lost 1 base at V and 4 bases at J; junction bases unmatched: 3. This CDR3 has 15 residues. The CDR3 coding sequence is TGTGCCAGCAGCCAAGTAGCGGGAGTCCCAGATACGCAGTATTTT. Amino acid sequence: CASSQVAGVPDTQYF.

The rearrangement joins TRBV18 to TRBJ1-2, with 7 bases that match TRBD1. Trimming cost V 6 bases and J 4 bases; bases outside gene matches: 11. Germline V CDR1 and CDR2: KGHSH, LQKENI. The CDR3 runs 15 residues. CDR3 protein: CASSTMDRSSYGYTF. DNA of the CDR3: TGTGCCAGCTCGACCATGGACAGGTCATCCTATGGCTACACCTTC.

V and J are TRBV3-1 (or the pseudogene TRBV3-2) and TRBJ2-1; D perhaps matches TRBD2 (6 bases). Deletions cut 2 bases from V and 4 bases from J, with 9 bases between. CDR3 length: 14 residues. CDR1 is LGHDT and CDR2 is YNNKEL in the germline V gene (reference sequence). The DNA of the CDR3 is TGTGCCAGCAGCCAACCGGGGGATTACAATGAGCAGTTCTTC. Its translation is CASSQPGDYNEQFF.

This sequence joins TRBV6-5 and TRBJ2-5, with 7 bases fitting TRBD1. V lost 6 bases to trimming and J lost 5 bases; unmatched junction nucleotides: 9. The CDR3 totals 14 residues. Germline CDR1 MNHEY, CDR2 SVGAGI. CDR3 amino acids: CASSRTGVWETQYF. CDR3 sequence (DNA): TGTGCCAGCAGCCGTACAGGGGTCTGGGAGACCCAGTACTTC.

This chain connects TRBV5-6 to TRBJ2-1; TRBD2 aligns across 16 bases. The germline CDR1 and CDR2 sequences are SGHDT and YYEEEE. Losses at the gene ends were 0 bases for V and 2 bases for J; bases not matched to a gene: 2. CDR3 length: 18 residues. In DNA form, the CDR3 reads TGTGCCAGCAGCTTGGAGGGACTAGCGGGAGGGCCCTACAATGAGCAGTTCTTC. Protein product: CASSLEGLAGGPYNEQFF.

The rearrangement uses TRBV10-3 and TRBJ2-7; unclear D gene. Germline V lookup: CDR1 ENHRY, CDR2 SYGVKD. The CDR3 runs to 14 residues. Trimming removed 0 bases from V and 6 bases from J, with 12 bases in between. The chain's CDR3 is CAISESERLREQYF. The DNA of the CDR3 is TGTGCCATCAGTGAGTCAGAGCGTCTCCGCGAGCAGTACTTC.

As DNA, the CDR3 is TGTGCCACCAGAGGAACAGGGAACTATGGCTACACCTTC. As protein: CATRGTGNYGYTF. The gene calls are TRBV24-1 and TRBJ1-2, with a possible D match to TRBD1 (6 bases). Germline V gene lookup returns CDR1 KGHDR and CDR2 SFDVKD. This CDR3 has 13 amino acids. V was pared by 7 bases and J by 2 bases, with 10 bases between.

The chain links TRBV5-1 to TRBJ1-2, with 9 positions matching TRBD1. This CDR3 spans 15 amino acids. The V gene's germline CDR1 is SGHRS and CDR2 YFSETQ. Unmatched junction bases numbered 8, after V lost 4 bases and J lost 4 bases. In DNA form, the CDR3 reads TGCGCCAGCAGCACGGAGGGGGACAGGGCCTATGGCTACACCTTC. Protein product: CASSTEGDRAYGYTF.

J is TRBJ2-1 and V is TRBV6-4; no definite D call. The length of the CDR3 is 13 residues. The germline CDR1 and CDR2 sequences are MRHNA and SNTAGT. The V and J ends lost 4 bases and 3 bases respectively, with 7 bases between them. The CDR3 loop reads CASSAQIYNEQFF. The CDR3 bases are TGTGCCAGCAGTGCCCAAATCTACAATGAGCAGTTCTTC.

V and J are TRBV7-9 and TRBJ2-7; D unclear. V lost 2 bases, J lost 2 bases, and 4 bases lay in between. Germline CDR1 and CDR2: SEHNR and FQNEAQ (reference sequence). The CDR3 runs to 12 residues. The CDR3 spells CASSLSAYEQYF. The CDR3, as DNA: TGTGCCAGCAGCTTATCCGCCTACGAGCAGTACTTC. Looking up the rest from reference TRBV7-9 and TRBJ2-7 gives the full variable domain: DTGVSQNPRHKITKRGQNVTFRCDPISEHNRLYWYRQTLGQGPEFLTYFQNEAQLEKSRLLSDRFSAERPKGSFSTLEIQRTEQGDSAMYLCASSLSAYEQYFGPGTRLTVT.